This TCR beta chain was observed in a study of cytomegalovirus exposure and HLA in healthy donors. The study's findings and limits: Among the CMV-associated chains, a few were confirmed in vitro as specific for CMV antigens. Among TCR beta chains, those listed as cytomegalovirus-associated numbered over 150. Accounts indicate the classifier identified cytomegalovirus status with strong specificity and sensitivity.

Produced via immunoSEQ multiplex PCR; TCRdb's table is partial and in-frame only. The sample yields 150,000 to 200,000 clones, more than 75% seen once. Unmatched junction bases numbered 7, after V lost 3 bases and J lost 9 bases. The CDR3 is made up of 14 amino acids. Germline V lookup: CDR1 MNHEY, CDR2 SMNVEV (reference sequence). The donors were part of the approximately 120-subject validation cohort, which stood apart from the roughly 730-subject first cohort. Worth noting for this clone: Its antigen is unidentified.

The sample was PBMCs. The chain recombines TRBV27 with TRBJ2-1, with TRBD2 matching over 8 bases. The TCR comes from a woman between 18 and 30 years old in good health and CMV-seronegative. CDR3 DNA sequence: TGTGCCAGCAGTTTCTCCGACGGGAGGGGTGAGCAGTTCTTC. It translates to CASSFSDGRGEQFF.